This passage covers 20 T cell receptor beta chains from one sample sequenced in a study of T-cell memory formation after mild COVID-19. TCRdb fed the 5' RACE reads into MiXCR, producing one record per CDR3 protein. The profile shows approximately 250,000 distinct CDR3 sequences, 16% of them singletons. Sequencing was done on a sample of PBMCs or a T cell subset sorted from them (not recorded which). The receptors shown here come from a young man who had mild COVID-19 (a few samples of this study predate the infection). Cell type and time point are not known.

This clonotype was seen only a few times. The chain is built from TRBV28 and TRBJ1-1, with unresolved D. This CDR3 is 14 amino acids long. Germline CDR1 MDHEN, CDR2 SYDVKM. Deletions cut 3 bases from V and 1 base from J, with 9 bases between. The CDR3 spells CASSFVEPNTEAFF. CDR3 nucleotide sequence: TGTGCCAGCAGTTTTGTGGAGCCGAACACTGAAGCTTTCTTT. Together with reference TRBV28 and TRBJ1-1, the CDR3 gives the full variable domain: DVKVTQSSRYLVKRTGEKVFLECVQDMDHENMFWYRQDPGLGLRLIYFSYDVKMKEKGDIPEGYSVSREKKERFSLILESASTNQTSMYLCASSFVEPNTEAFFGQGTRLTVV.

Only a few counts were recorded for this clonotype. The chain joins TRBV10-3 to TRBJ1-1; tentative D call: TRBD1 (5 bases). The V and J ends lost 5 bases and 5 bases respectively, with 12 bases between them. Looked up from germline, CDR1 is ENHRY and CDR2 is SYGVKD. The CDR3 extends over 13 amino acids. Here the CDR3 DNA reads TGTGCCATCAGTCCCGGGGCCTCGACTGAAGCTTTCTTT. Amino acids: CAISPGASTEAFF.

The chain is built from TRBV28 and TRBJ1-2; D unresolved. Germline CDR1 MDHEN, CDR2 SYDVKM. Trimming removed 1 base at V and 8 bases at J, with 11 bases between. There are 13 residues in the CDR3. CDR3 sequence reads: CASSLFGVGGYTF. The CDR3 region has the DNA TGTGCCAGCAGTTTATTTGGTGTAGGCGGCTACACCTTC.

The V call is TRBV5-1, the J call TRBJ1-4; D is undetermined. This CDR3 comprises 14 residues. CDR1 and CDR2 (germline): SGHRS, YFSETQ. V was trimmed by 4 bases and J by 8 bases, leaving 15 bases between them. CDR3 nucleotides: TGCGCCAGCAGCCCTAGTAGCAGTACGGAAAAACTGTTTTTT. Encoded protein: CASSPSSSTEKLFF.

V gene TRBV6-5 combines with J gene TRBJ2-5; no firm D call. CDR1 is MNHEY and CDR2 is SVGAGI in the germline V gene. The CDR3 is made up of 13 amino acids. With 4 bases removed from V and 10 bases from J, the gap between germline ends came to 16 bases. The CDR3 nucleotides are TGTGCCAGCAGTTTAGTCCGCCGTCAAAACCAGTACTTC. Its protein product is CASSLVRRQNQYF.

J is TRBJ2-5 and V is TRBV7-9; D is unclear. V lost 8 bases and J 0 bases, leaving 22 bases between the germline ends. This CDR3 comprises 17 residues. Germline CDR1 SEHNR, CDR2 FQNEAQ (reference sequence). The CDR3 region has the DNA TGTGCCAGCTCCACGACGGCAATATATGCCGACCAAGAGACCCAGTACTTC. Protein product: CASSTTAIYADQETQYF.

This clonotype was observed at least ten times. J is TRBJ1-6 and V is TRBV3-1; D gene uncertain. The V and J ends lost 0 bases and 4 bases respectively, with 10 bases between them. The CDR3 sequence is 16 residues long. Germline assignment: CDR1 LGHDT and CDR2 YNNKEL (reference sequence). CDR3 sequence reads: CASSQEGGTYNSPLHF. The CDR3, as DNA: TGTGCCAGCAGCCAAGAAGGTGGCACTTATAATTCACCCCTCCACTTT.

This clonotype was found a few times. CDR3 nucleotide sequence: TGTGCCAGCAGCCAAAGACTAGCGGGGTTAATCAATGAGCAGTTCTTC. Amino acid sequence: CASSQRLAGLINEQFF. The V gene is TRBV7-2, the J gene TRBJ2-1; 11 nucleotides agree with TRBD2. CDR1 is SGHTA, CDR2 FQGNSA, per germline. This CDR3 region has 16 residues. J lost 6 bases, V lost 5 bases, and 9 bases had no gene match.

The chain uses TRBV2 and TRBJ2-3; unclear D gene. Germline values: CDR1 SNHLY, CDR2 FYNNEI. The CDR3 totals 13 residues. Trimming removed 7 bases from V and 3 bases from J, with 11 bases in between. The DNA of the CDR3 is TGTGCCAGCATATCCCAGGCGACAGATACGCAGTATTTT. It yields the protein CASISQATDTQYF.

This clonotype has more than one count but fewer than ten. The V gene is TRBV10-3, the J gene TRBJ2-1; D is uncertain. The CDR3 contains 13 residues. The V gene's germline CDR1 is ENHRY and CDR2 SYGVKD. V lost 7 bases and J 10 bases, leaving 17 bases between the germline ends. The CDR3 nucleotides are TGTGCCATCATCACCCCCGGCGACGACGAGCAGTTCTTC. Encoded protein: CAIITPGDDEQFF.

Only a few counts were recorded for this clonotype. The chain links TRBV12-3 or TRBV12-4 to TRBJ2-1; no clear D gene. Trimming left V 6 bases short and J 9 bases short, with 9 bases between. The CDR3 has 11 amino acids. The CDR3 reads CASRFWVEQFF. The CDR3, as DNA: TGTGCCAGCAGATTTTGGGTTGAGCAGTTCTTC.

The DNA for the CDR3 is TGTGCCAGCCCCGGGGTGCAAGAGAACACCGGGGAGCTGTTTTTT. It specifies CASPGVQENTGELFF. The chain recombines TRBV7-3 with TRBJ2-2, with D tentatively TRBD2 (5 bases). V lost 8 bases and J lost 1, with 14 bases in between. The CDR3 loop spans 15 amino acids. Germline V CDR1 and CDR2: SGHTA, FQGTGA. Full variable domain (rest looked up from reference TRBV7-3 and TRBJ2-2): GAGVSQTPSNKVTEKGKYVELRCDPISGHTALYWYRQSLGQGPEFLIYFQGTGAADDSGLPNDRFFAVRPEGSVSTLKIQRTERGDSAVYLCASPGVQENTGELFFGEGSRLTVL.

The sample holds many counts of this clonotype. The V and J genes are TRBV5-1 and TRBJ2-5, with TRBD1 identical over 7 bases. CDR3 length equals 15 residues. Germline lookup yields CDR1 SGHRS and CDR2 YFSETQ. V was pared by 4 bases and J by 3 bases, with 9 bases of the junction left unmatched. This CDR3 is CASSPRPGTEETQYF. The CDR3 DNA is TGCGCCAGCAGCCCACGACCCGGGACAGAAGAGACCCAGTACTTC.

This clonotype was picked up many times. The rearrangement uses TRBV5-1 and TRBJ2-1; 8 nucleotides line up with TRBD2. The V gene's germline CDR1 is SGHRS and CDR2 YFSETQ. Losses at the gene ends were 0 bases for V and 3 bases for J; bases not matched to a gene: 5. The CDR3 runs to 16 residues. The CDR3 coding sequence is TGCGCCAGCAGCTTGGCTTGGCGGGGGGACTACAATGAGCAGTTCTTC. As protein: CASSLAWRGDYNEQFF.

This clonotype has more than one count but fewer than ten. V and J are TRBV5-1 and TRBJ2-5; possibly TRBD1 for D (5 bases). The CDR3 sequence is 12 residues long. V was shortened by 4 bases and J by 7 bases, with 11 bases between the two germline ends. Germline CDR1 is SGHRS and CDR2 is YFSETQ. This chain's CDR3 is CASSPGLGTQYF. The CDR3 nucleotides are TGCGCCAGCAGCCCAGGGTTGGGGACCCAGTACTTC.

The chain employs TRBV7-3 and TRBJ1-1; possible D gene TRBD1, 6 bases. CDR3 length: 13 residues. The V end was cut by 5 bases, the J end by 8 bases, with 15 bases between. Germline CDR1 reads SGHTA; CDR2 reads FQGTGA. CDR3 sequence (DNA): TGTGCCAGCAGCCCTGGGACACCGCGGGAAGCTTTCTTT. It translates to CASSPGTPREAFF.

A few counts support this clonotype. V gene TRBV4-3 combines with J gene TRBJ1-6; 8 bases are a match to TRBD1. The CDR3 length is 18 residues. From germline, CDR1 is LGHNA and CDR2 YSLEER. V was clipped by 2 bases and J by 4 bases; unmatched bases: 10. The CDR3: CASSQMGTGEGYNSPLHF. CDR3 bases: TGCGCCAGCAGCCAAATGGGGACAGGAGAGGGTTATAATTCACCCCTCCACTTT.

On this clonotype itself: One junction end does not reproduce the germline sequence, and a read error may be involved. V and J are TRBV12-3 or TRBV12-4 and TRBJ2-7; weak D call: TRBD1 (5 bases). CDR3 length equals 13 residues. The CDR3 protein is CASSDNRYYGQYF. CDR3 sequence (DNA): TGTGCCAGCAGCGACAACAGGTACTACGGGCAGTACTTC.

This chain connects TRBV12-3 or TRBV12-4 to TRBJ1-2, with a weak D call TRBD1 (5 bases). Trimming stripped 4 bases from V and 2 bases from J, with 11 bases between. The CDR3 runs to 14 residues. DNA for the CDR3: TGTGCCAGCAGTTCCAGGACACTGAACTATGGCTACACCTTC. Residues: CASSSRTLNYGYTF.

The J gene is TRBJ2-6, the V gene TRBV4-1, with D possibly being TRBD1 (6 bases). Germline CDR1 MGHRA, CDR2 YSYEKL. Trimming shortened V by 4 bases and J by 0 bases, and 13 bases separated the two germline ends. The length of the CDR3 is 17 residues. CDR3 residues: CASSRQDSPSGANVLTF. The DNA of the CDR3 is TGCGCCAGCAGCCGACAGGACAGTCCCTCTGGGGCCAACGTCCTGACTTTC.